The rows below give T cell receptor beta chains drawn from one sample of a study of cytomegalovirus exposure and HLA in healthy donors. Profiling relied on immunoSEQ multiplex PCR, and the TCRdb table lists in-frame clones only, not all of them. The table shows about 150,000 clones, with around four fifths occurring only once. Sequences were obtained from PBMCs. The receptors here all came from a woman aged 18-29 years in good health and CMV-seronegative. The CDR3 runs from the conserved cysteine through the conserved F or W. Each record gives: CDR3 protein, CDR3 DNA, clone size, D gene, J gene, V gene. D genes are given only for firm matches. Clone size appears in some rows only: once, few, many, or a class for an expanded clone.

CDR3aa: CASSRVQVDTQYF; CDR3nt: TGTGCCAGCAGTCGCGTACAGGTGGATACGCAGTATTTT; abundance: few; d_gene: .; j_gene: TRBJ2-3; v_gene: TRBV6-1
CDR3aa: CASSRLAGGPGDTQYF; CDR3nt: TGTGCCAGCAGCCGACTAGCGGGGGGGCCGGGGGATACGCAGTATTTT; abundance: .; d_gene: TRBD2; j_gene: TRBJ2-3; v_gene: TRBV2
CDR3aa: CASSPRRGRQSNTEAFF; CDR3nt: TGTGCCAGCAGCCCCAGGCGGGGGAGGCAGTCCAACACTGAAGCTTTCTTT; abundance: .; d_gene: .; j_gene: TRBJ1-1; v_gene: TRBV5-8
CDR3aa: CASSYGEVISSRDQHF; CDR3nt: TGTGCCAGCAGTTACGGGGAAGTGATATCCTCCAGGGACCAGCATTTT; abundance: once; d_gene: .; j_gene: TRBJ1-5; v_gene: TRBV6-6
CDR3aa: CASSQSTPTEQYF; CDR3nt: TGCGCCAGCAGCCAATCCACCCCGACAGAACAGTACTTC; abundance: .; d_gene: .; j_gene: TRBJ2-5; v_gene: TRBV4-1
CDR3aa: CASSSGSLGRNTGELFF; CDR3nt: TGCGCCAGCAGCTCGGGGTCCCTGGGAAGGAACACCGGGGAGCTGTTTTTT; abundance: .; d_gene: .; j_gene: TRBJ2-2; v_gene: TRBV5-1
CDR3aa: CASSTVQGVSGTDTQYF; CDR3nt: TGTGCCAGTAGTACAGTCCAGGGGGTATCGGGCACAGATACGCAGTATTTT; abundance: .; d_gene: TRBD1; j_gene: TRBJ2-3; v_gene: TRBV19
CDR3aa: CASSYSGRGLGNTIYF; CDR3nt: TGTGCCAGCAGTTACTCTGGCAGGGGGCTAGGAAACACCATATATTTT; abundance: .; d_gene: TRBD1; j_gene: TRBJ1-3; v_gene: TRBV6-5
CDR3aa: CAGRLAGIYNEQFF; CDR3nt: TGTGCCGGCAGACTAGCGGGGATCTACAATGAGCAGTTCTTC; abundance: .; d_gene: TRBD2; j_gene: TRBJ2-1; v_gene: TRBV2
CDR3aa: CASSMNRGGSGELFF; CDR3nt: TGTGCCAGTAGTATGAATCGGGGGGGGTCCGGGGAGCTGTTTTTT; abundance: .; d_gene: TRBD2; j_gene: TRBJ2-2; v_gene: TRBV19
CDR3aa: CASSSGTSGGDTQYF; CDR3nt: TGTGCCAGCAGCTCAGGGACTAGCGGGGGTGATACGCAGTATTTT; abundance: .; d_gene: TRBD2; j_gene: TRBJ2-3; v_gene: TRBV7-9
CDR3aa: CASSDSGTSSTYEQFF; CDR3nt: TGTGCCAGCAGTGACTCCGGGACTAGTTCGACCTATGAGCAGTTCTTC; abundance: .; d_gene: TRBD2; j_gene: TRBJ2-1; v_gene: TRBV6-4
CDR3aa: CASSNPGQEKLFF; CDR3nt: TGCGCCAGCAGCAATCCGGGACAGGAAAAACTGTTTTTT; abundance: .; d_gene: TRBD1; j_gene: TRBJ1-4; v_gene: TRBV5-1
CDR3aa: CASSAITTNQPQHF; CDR3nt: TGTGCCAGCAGTGCTATTACCACGAATCAGCCCCAGCATTTT; abundance: few; d_gene: .; j_gene: TRBJ1-5; v_gene: TRBV6-1
CDR3aa: CASSLGLSGQETQYF; CDR3nt: TGTGCCAGCAGCTTAGGTTTGAGCGGACAAGAGACCCAGTACTTC; abundance: few; d_gene: .; j_gene: TRBJ2-5; v_gene: TRBV7-7
CDR3aa: CASTPRTGANQPQHF; CDR3nt: TGTGCCAGCACTCCAAGGACAGGGGCCAATCAGCCCCAGCATTTT; abundance: once; d_gene: TRBD1; j_gene: TRBJ1-5; v_gene: TRBV6-6
CDR3aa: CASSEGLARPGQPQHF; CDR3nt: TGTGCCAGCAGTGAGGGTCTAGCCAGGCCGGGGCAGCCCCAGCATTTT; abundance: .; d_gene: .; j_gene: TRBJ1-5; v_gene: TRBV6-1
CDR3aa: CASSPRTGTNTGELFF; CDR3nt: TGCGCCAGCAGCCCTCGGACAGGGACTAACACCGGGGAGCTGTTTTTT; abundance: .; d_gene: TRBD1; j_gene: TRBJ2-2; v_gene: TRBV5-1
CDR3aa: CASSPRTGGEKLFF; CDR3nt: TGTGCCAGCTCACCCCGGACAGGTGGGGAAAAACTGTTTTTT; abundance: few; d_gene: TRBD1; j_gene: TRBJ1-4; v_gene: TRBV18
CDR3aa: CASSQHRDGDTEAFF; CDR3nt: TGTGCCAGCAGCCAACACAGGGACGGGGACACTGAAGCTTTCTTT; abundance: .; d_gene: .; j_gene: TRBJ1-1; v_gene: TRBV7-3
CDR3aa: CASSPRQGTQPQHF; CDR3nt: TGTGCCAGTAGTCCGAGACAGGGGACACAGCCCCAGCATTTT; abundance: once; d_gene: TRBD1; j_gene: TRBJ1-5; v_gene: TRBV19
CDR3aa: CASSFRNTIYF; CDR3nt: TGTGCCAGCAGCTTCAGAAACACCATATATTTT; abundance: .; d_gene: .; j_gene: TRBJ1-3; v_gene: TRBV5-4
CDR3aa: CASSDVGLVGTGELFF; CDR3nt: TGCGCCAGCAGTGATGTCGGACTAGTAGGGACCGGGGAGCTGTTTTTT; abundance: .; d_gene: TRBD2; j_gene: TRBJ2-2; v_gene: TRBV10-1
CDR3aa: CASSPYVYRGLEQFF; CDR3nt: TGTGCCAGCAGCCCCTATGTCTACAGGGGGCTTGAGCAGTTCTTC; abundance: once; d_gene: TRBD1; j_gene: TRBJ2-1; v_gene: TRBV11-2
CDR3aa: CASSFGGPGLKTYEQYF; CDR3nt: TGTGCCAGCAGCTTCGGGGGGCCGGGACTAAAAACCTACGAGCAGTACTTC; abundance: .; d_gene: .; j_gene: TRBJ2-7; v_gene: TRBV5-4
CDR3aa: CASSSTSSYEQYF; CDR3nt: TGTGCCAGCAGCTCGACAAGCTCCTACGAGCAGTACTTC; abundance: once; d_gene: .; j_gene: TRBJ2-7; v_gene: TRBV5-8
CDR3aa: CASSLGQGAATNEKLFF; CDR3nt: TGCGCCAGCAGCTTGGGACAGGGGGCTGCAACTAATGAAAAACTGTTTTTT; abundance: .; d_gene: TRBD1; j_gene: TRBJ1-4; v_gene: TRBV5-1
CDR3aa: CASSQASTVARDEQYF; CDR3nt: TGCGCCAGCAGCCAAGCCTCAACCGTTGCCCGGGACGAGCAGTACTTC; abundance: .; d_gene: .; j_gene: TRBJ2-7; v_gene: TRBV4-1
CDR3aa: CASSLSGRTWSYEQYF; CDR3nt: TGCGCCAGCAGCCTTTCGGGTAGGACATGGTCCTACGAGCAGTACTTC; abundance: once; d_gene: .; j_gene: TRBJ2-7; v_gene: TRBV23-1
CDR3aa: CATQGQGGNQPQHF; CDR3nt: TGTGCCACCCAAGGACAGGGAGGAAATCAGCCCCAGCATTTT; abundance: .; d_gene: TRBD1; j_gene: TRBJ1-5; v_gene: TRBV19
CDR3aa: CASSLSGGANEKLFF; CDR3nt: TGTGCCAGCAGTTTATCCGGGGGGGCTAATGAAAAACTGTTTTTT; abundance: few; d_gene: .; j_gene: TRBJ1-4; v_gene: TRBV28
CDR3aa: CAWSVGFRTSTDTQYF; CDR3nt: TGTGCCTGGAGTGTAGGTTTCCGGACTAGCACAGATACGCAGTATTTT; abundance: .; d_gene: .; j_gene: TRBJ2-3; v_gene: TRBV30
CDR3aa: CASSEWAPEAFF; CDR3nt: TGTGCCAGCAGTGAATGGGCACCTGAAGCTTTCTTT; abundance: .; d_gene: .; j_gene: TRBJ1-1; v_gene: TRBV2
CDR3aa: CASSLGTGGSYEQYF; CDR3nt: TGCGCCAGCAGCTTGGGTACGGGGGGGTCCTACGAGCAGTACTTC; abundance: .; d_gene: TRBD2; j_gene: TRBJ2-7; v_gene: TRBV5-1
CDR3aa: CASSLDRADTEAFF; CDR3nt: TGTGCCAGCAGCTTGGACAGGGCGGACACTGAAGCTTTCTTT; abundance: .; d_gene: TRBD1; j_gene: TRBJ1-1; v_gene: TRBV7-9
CDR3aa: CASSTGAVYGYTF; CDR3nt: TGTGCCAGCAGCACAGGAGCCGTCTATGGCTACACCTTC; abundance: .; d_gene: .; j_gene: TRBJ1-2; v_gene: TRBV7-9
CDR3aa: CASSLAAGELFF; CDR3nt: TGTGCCAGCAGCTTAGCGGCCGGGGAGCTGTTTTTT; abundance: .; d_gene: .; j_gene: TRBJ2-2; v_gene: TRBV11-2
CDR3aa: CASSEIAGPYEQYF; CDR3nt: TGTGCCAGCAGTGAAATAGCGGGGCCCTACGAGCAGTACTTC; abundance: .; d_gene: TRBD2; j_gene: TRBJ2-7; v_gene: TRBV6-4
CDR3aa: CASSLKQPQAGDYTGELFF; CDR3nt: TGTGCCAGCAGTTTAAAGCAGCCCCAGGCGGGGGATTACACCGGGGAGCTGTTTTTT; abundance: .; d_gene: TRBD2; j_gene: TRBJ2-2; v_gene: TRBV27
CDR3aa: CASSPGGQRETQYF; CDR3nt: TGTGCCAGCAGCCCAGGGGGCCAGCGGGAGACCCAGTACTTC; abundance: .; d_gene: TRBD1; j_gene: TRBJ2-5; v_gene: TRBV5-5